Following are 16 T cell receptor beta chains from one sample sequenced in a study of cytomegalovirus exposure and HLA in healthy donors. PCR involved 60 Vbeta and 13 Jbeta primers. The table came from immunoSEQ multiplex PCR; TCRdb's copy has only in-frame clones and leaves some out. The sample yields 150,000 to 200,000 clones, 78% seen once. Input material: PBMCs. Source of these receptors: a woman in her 50s in good health and CMV-seropositive.

The chain is built from TRBV11-2 and TRBJ1-1; D uncertain. The germline V gene has CDR1 SGHAT and CDR2 FQNNGV. Trimming pared 8 bases from V and 0 bases from J, leaving 10 bases between. This CDR3 is 13 amino acids long. CDR3 sequence: CASAGRMNTEAFF. CDR3 nucleotide sequence: TGTGCCAGCGCTGGCAGAATGAACACTGAAGCTTTCTTT.

To note about this clone: Since no conserved phenylalanine or tryptophan closes the CDR3, a read error is the likely cause. In DNA, the CDR3 is TGTGCCAGTAGTCCACAGGGTTCGTACGAGCAGTACCTC. Encoded protein: CASSPQGSYEQYL. The gene calls are TRBV19 and TRBJ2-7; D is perhaps TRBD1 (6 bases). CDR3 length: 13 amino acids. Germline CDR1 reads LNHDA; CDR2 reads SQIVND (reference sequence). Trimming cost V 5 bases and J 4 bases, with 12 bases left between them.

The V gene is TRBV27, the J gene TRBJ2-7; 10 nucleotides match TRBD2. The CDR3 extends over 17 amino acids. Germline values: CDR1 MNHEY, CDR2 SMNVEV (reference sequence). The V and J ends lost 8 bases and 0 bases, in that order; junction bases with no gene match: 13. CDR3 sequence reads: CASARGLAVTFSYEQYF. The CDR3 DNA reads TGTGCCAGCGCCCGAGGACTAGCGGTAACTTTCTCCTACGAGCAGTACTTC.

The rearrangement joins TRBV9 to TRBJ2-3; D possibly corresponds to TRBD2 (6 bases). The CDR3 has 16 residues. CDR1 and CDR2 from the germline V gene are SGDLS and YYNGEE. With 0 bases removed from V and 2 bases from J, the gap between germline ends came to 13 bases. As DNA, the CDR3 is TGTGCCAGCAGCGTAGAGGCTAGCGTAAACACAGATACGCAGTATTTT. Translating gives CASSVEASVNTDTQYF.

The rearrangement joins TRBV19 to TRBJ1-1; D is possibly TRBD1 (6 bases). V dropped 5 bases and J dropped 1 base, with 11 bases sitting between them. The CDR3 has 14 residues. Germline CDR1 is LNHDA and CDR2 is SQIVND (reference sequence). As DNA, the CDR3 is TGTGCCAGTAGTGTTCTAGGGGGGAACACTGAAGCTTTCTTT. Protein sequence: CASSVLGGNTEAFF.

This chain uses TRBV4-2 with TRBJ2-1; 8 bases match TRBD2. Germline V gene lookup returns CDR1 LGHNA and CDR2 YNFKEQ. The CDR3 is made up of 15 amino acids. J lost 5 bases, V lost 5 bases, and 8 bases had no gene match. The DNA for the CDR3 is TGTGCCAGCAGCGCCGGGCTAGCGGGCAACAATGAGCAGTTCTTC. It encodes CASSAGLAGNNEQFF.

The V gene is TRBV21-1, the J gene TRBJ2-1; the table's D call, TRBD1, has no DNA check behind it. TRBV21-1 has pseudogene status. The length of the CDR3 is 17 residues. The CDR3, as DNA: TGTGCCAGCAGCAAAGAAGGGGCCTCGGTCGTAGGCAATGAGCAGTTCTTC. Its protein is CASSKEGASVVGNEQFF.

As concerns this clone: One end of the junction is discordant with germline, which a read error may explain. The chain uses TRBV5-1 and TRBJ2-7, with a possible D match to TRBD2 (5 bases). Per germline, CDR1 SGHRS and CDR2 YFSETQ. The CDR3 has 15 amino acids. CDR3 in DNA: TGCGCCAGCAGCTTGGCCCATGTCGGGGTCTCAGGTGGAGAGTTC. It yields the protein CASSLAHVGVSGGEF.

The chain employs TRBV10-3 and TRBJ2-1; D might be TRBD2 (6 bases). The CDR3 totals 15 residues. Germline V lookup: CDR1 ENHRY, CDR2 SYGVKD. The V end lost 5 bases, the J end lost 4 bases, and 15 bases lay between the germline ends. The CDR3 sequence: CAISSGAFEYNEQFF. In DNA form, the CDR3 reads TGTGCCATCAGTTCGGGAGCGTTTGAATACAATGAGCAGTTCTTC.

The chain links TRBV5-1 to TRBJ1-5; weak D call: TRBD1 (6 bases). The CDR3 runs 15 residues. Germline values: CDR1 SGHRS, CDR2 YFSETQ. V shed 0 bases and J shed 3 bases, with 10 bases lying between them. CDR3 coding DNA: TGCGCCAGCAGCTTGGCAGGGGCCACCAATCAGCCCCAGCATTTT. Protein: CASSLAGATNQPQHF.

This chain joins TRBV5-1 and TRBJ1-6, with D possibly matching TRBD1 (5 bases). Germline CDR1 is SGHRS and CDR2 is YFSETQ. Trimming stripped 3 bases from V and 6 bases from J, with 16 bases between. The CDR3 contains 16 residues. CDR3 protein: CASSSSSGLFNSPLHF. CDR3 nucleotides: TGCGCCAGCAGCTCCTCCTCGGGACTTTTTAATTCACCCCTCCACTTT.

This clone turned up a few times. The rearrangement joins TRBV6-1 to TRBJ1-2; D gene unclear. Germline CDR1 is MNHNS and CDR2 is SASEGT. Trimming took 1 base from V and 6 from J, leaving 9 bases between them. This CDR3 has 13 amino acids. The CDR3 DNA follows: TGTGCCAGCAGTGAAGTTACGGTTGATGGCTACACCTTC. Residues: CASSEVTVDGYTF.

The rearrangement links TRBV9 to TRBJ1-1, with D perhaps matching TRBD1 (6 bases). CDR3 length: 13 residues. Germline V lookup: CDR1 SGDLS, CDR2 YYNGEE. Between the trimmed V and J ends, which lost 7 bases and 3 bases, there was a span of 13 bases. CDR3 sequence reads: CASRREGDTEAFF. CDR3 bases: TGTGCCAGCCGGAGGGAGGGGGACACTGAAGCTTTCTTT.

V gene TRBV5-1 combines with J gene TRBJ1-2; 8 bases map to TRBD1. Trimming at V came to 5 bases and at J to 4 bases, leaving 4 bases not matched to a gene. Germline CDR1 SGHRS, CDR2 YFSETQ. This CDR3 has 13 amino acids. The chain's CDR3 is CASSSDRAYGYTF. The CDR3 nucleotides read TGCGCCAGCAGTTCGGACAGGGCCTATGGCTACACCTTC.

J is TRBJ2-1 and V is TRBV4-1; 8 nucleotides agree with TRBD2. Germline V gives CDR1 MGHRA, CDR2 YSYEKL. With V trimmed by 1 base and J by 8 bases, 4 bases remained unmatched. The CDR3 is 14 amino acids. The CDR3 nucleotides read TGCGCCAGCAGCCAAGCCCCTAGCGGGCATGAGCAGTTCTTC. It is translated as CASSQAPSGHEQFF.

This clone has only a few counts. The V and J genes are TRBV7-9 and TRBJ1-2; 7 nucleotides match TRBD1. CDR3 size: 16 residues. Trimming removed 4 bases from V and 2 bases from J; junction bases left unmatched: 10. The V gene's germline CDR1 is SEHNR and CDR2 FQNEAQ (reference sequence). The CDR3 nucleotides read TGTGCCAGCAGCTCGGCGGGGACAGCTACCAACTATGGCTACACCTTC. Translation gives CASSSAGTATNYGYTF. The full variable domain, its missing parts supplied by reference TRBV7-9 and TRBJ1-2, is DTGVSQNPRHKITKRGQNVTFRCDPISEHNRLYWYRQTLGQGPEFLTYFQNEAQLEKSRLLSDRFSAERPKGSFSTLEIQRTEQGDSAMYLCASSSAGTATNYGYTFGSGTRLTVV.